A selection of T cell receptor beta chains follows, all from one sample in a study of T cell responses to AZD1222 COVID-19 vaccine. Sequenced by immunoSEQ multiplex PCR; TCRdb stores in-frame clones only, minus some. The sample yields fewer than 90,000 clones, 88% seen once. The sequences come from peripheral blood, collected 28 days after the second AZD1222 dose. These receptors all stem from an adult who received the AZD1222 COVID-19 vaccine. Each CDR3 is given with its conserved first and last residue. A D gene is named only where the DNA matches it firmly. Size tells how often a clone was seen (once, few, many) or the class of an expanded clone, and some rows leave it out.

CDR3nt: TGTGCCAGTAGTCAACGGGCAGGGATCAATGAGCAGTTCTTC
CDR3aa: CASSQRAGINEQFF
abundance: -
j_gene: TRBJ2-1
d_gene: -
v_gene: TRBV19

CDR3nt: TGTGCCAGCAGTCACAAGCAGGGAATACCCTTTTACAATGAGCAGTTCTTC
CDR3aa: CASSHKQGIPFYNEQFF
abundance: -
j_gene: TRBJ2-1
d_gene: -
v_gene: TRBV14

CDR3nt: TGTGCCAGCAGCCGAGACAGACTTAATTCACCCCTCCACTTT
CDR3aa: CASSRDRLNSPLHF
abundance: -
j_gene: TRBJ1-6
d_gene: -
v_gene: TRBV6-5

CDR3nt: TGCAGCGTTGCCAAACTAGCGGGCAGCTCCTACGAGCAGTACTTC
CDR3aa: CSVAKLAGSSYEQYF
abundance: few
j_gene: TRBJ2-7
d_gene: TRBD2
v_gene: TRBV29-1

CDR3nt: TGTGCCAGCAGCCGATCAAGGACTTCCTACAATGAGCAGTTCTTC
CDR3aa: CASSRSRTSYNEQFF
abundance: -
j_gene: TRBJ2-1
d_gene: -
v_gene: TRBV3-1/TRBV3-2

CDR3nt: TGTGCCAGCAGGCCGGGACTAGCGGGAACCACGGGAAGCACAGATACGCAGTATTTT
CDR3aa: CASRPGLAGTTGSTDTQYF
abundance: once
j_gene: TRBJ2-3
d_gene: -
v_gene: TRBV21-1

CDR3nt: TGTGCCAGCAGCTTGGGGGGAAATTATGGCTACACCTTC
CDR3aa: CASSLGGNYGYTF
abundance: -
j_gene: TRBJ1-2
d_gene: -
v_gene: TRBV5-6

CDR3nt: TGTGCCAGCAGTTACCCGTCAAAGACCCAGTACTTC
CDR3aa: CASSYPSKTQYF
abundance: few
j_gene: TRBJ2-5
d_gene: -
v_gene: TRBV6-2/TRBV6-3

CDR3nt: TGTGCCAGCAGCCTTCGAGAAGGGTACGGCTACACCTTC
CDR3aa: CASSLREGYGYTF
abundance: -
j_gene: TRBJ1-2
d_gene: -
v_gene: TRBV6-4

CDR3nt: TGTGCCAGCAGCCAAACGGGACATCACACTGAAGCTTTCTTT
CDR3aa: CASSQTGHHTEAFF
abundance: -
j_gene: TRBJ1-1
d_gene: -
v_gene: TRBV7-9

CDR3nt: TGTGCCAGCAGCTTGGCTATAGGGGGCCACTCACCCCTCCACTTT
CDR3aa: CASSLAIGGHSPLHF
abundance: few
j_gene: TRBJ1-6
d_gene: TRBD1
v_gene: TRBV5-4

CDR3nt: TGTGCCAGCAGCCAAGATAGGAGCGAGCAGTACTTC
CDR3aa: CASSQDRSEQYF
abundance: -
j_gene: TRBJ2-7
d_gene: -
v_gene: TRBV4-2

CDR3nt: TGTGCCAGCAGAACTCAGGGGCAAGCTTTCTTT
CDR3aa: CASRTQGQAFF
abundance: few
j_gene: TRBJ1-1
d_gene: -
v_gene: TRBV27

CDR3nt: TGTGCCAGCACTGCACACGGGAACACTGAAGCTTTCTTT
CDR3aa: CASTAHGNTEAFF
abundance: -
j_gene: TRBJ1-1
d_gene: -
v_gene: TRBV2

CDR3nt: TGTGCCAGCAGTCGCAGCTTCTCCGGACGAGGGAACACCGGGGAGCTGTTTTTT
CDR3aa: CASSRSFSGRGNTGELFF
abundance: -
j_gene: TRBJ2-2
d_gene: -
v_gene: TRBV6-7

CDR3nt: TGTGCCAGCAGCACTCAAAGGGGGGGGACCATATATTTT
CDR3aa: CASSTQRGGTIYF
abundance: -
j_gene: TRBJ1-3
d_gene: -
v_gene: TRBV7-2

CDR3nt: TGCGCCAGCAGCCTCGGGACAGGGGGCGTGGAGACCCAGTACTTC
CDR3aa: CASSLGTGGVETQYF
abundance: -
j_gene: TRBJ2-5
d_gene: TRBD1
v_gene: TRBV5-1

CDR3nt: TGCGCCAGCGGGACCCAAGAGACCCAGTACTTC
CDR3aa: CASGTQETQYF
abundance: -
j_gene: TRBJ2-5
d_gene: -
v_gene: TRBV10-2

CDR3nt: TGTGCCAGCAGCGTAGCATCATCATACTACAATGAGCAGTTCTTC
CDR3aa: CASSVASSYYNEQFF
abundance: -
j_gene: TRBJ2-1
d_gene: -
v_gene: TRBV9

CDR3nt: TGTGCCAGCAGTTTATCGTCTGTGGATGGCTCCTACAATGAGCAGTTCTTC
CDR3aa: CASSLSSVDGSYNEQFF
abundance: -
j_gene: TRBJ2-1
d_gene: -
v_gene: TRBV27

CDR3nt: TGTGCCAGCAGTACGGGACAGATCTACGAGCAGTACTTC
CDR3aa: CASSTGQIYEQYF
abundance: -
j_gene: TRBJ2-7
d_gene: TRBD1
v_gene: TRBV6-5

CDR3nt: TGTGCCAGCAGTTTAGAGGCTGGGGGGGGGCGATTGGCCTCTGGGGCCAACGTCCTGACTTTC
CDR3aa: CASSLEAGGGRLASGANVLTF
abundance: once
j_gene: TRBJ2-6
d_gene: -
v_gene: TRBV27

CDR3nt: TGTGCCAGCAGTTACGGACAGGGAGGGACCTACGAGCAGTACTTC
CDR3aa: CASSYGQGGTYEQYF
abundance: -
j_gene: TRBJ2-7
d_gene: -
v_gene: TRBV27

CDR3nt: TGTGCCAGCAGCTTAATACGGAAAGCTGGAAACACCATATATTTT
CDR3aa: CASSLIRKAGNTIYF
abundance: once
j_gene: TRBJ1-3
d_gene: -
v_gene: TRBV5-6

CDR3nt: TGTGCCAGCAGGCAAGCGGTACATTCCTACGAGCAGTACTTC
CDR3aa: CASRQAVHSYEQYF
abundance: -
j_gene: TRBJ2-7
d_gene: -
v_gene: TRBV6-5

CDR3nt: TGTGCCAGCAGCCACAGGGGTCGCTACGAGCAGTACTTC
CDR3aa: CASSHRGRYEQYF
abundance: -
j_gene: TRBJ2-7
d_gene: -
v_gene: TRBV3-1/TRBV3-2

CDR3nt: TGTGCCAGCAGCCAAGCAGCATTAGCGGGAGCTTCCAATGAGCAGTTCTTC
CDR3aa: CASSQAALAGASNEQFF
abundance: once
j_gene: TRBJ2-1
d_gene: TRBD2
v_gene: TRBV3-1/TRBV3-2

CDR3nt: TGTGCCAGCAGTTACTCCACCGGGGAGCTGTTTTTT
CDR3aa: CASSYSTGELFF
abundance: -
j_gene: TRBJ2-2
d_gene: -
v_gene: TRBV6-6

CDR3nt: TGTGCCAGCAGCCAGGGACAGGGGGTATACAATGAGCAGTTCTTC
CDR3aa: CASSQGQGVYNEQFF
abundance: -
j_gene: TRBJ2-1
d_gene: TRBD1
v_gene: TRBV7-2

CDR3nt: TGTGCCAGCAGCTGGACAGGGGACACTGAAGCTTTCTTT
CDR3aa: CASSWTGDTEAFF
abundance: -
j_gene: TRBJ1-1
d_gene: TRBD1
v_gene: TRBV3-1/TRBV3-2

CDR3nt: TGCGCCAGCAGACCGGGACAGGGGGTCTACAATGAGCAGTTCTTC
CDR3aa: CASRPGQGVYNEQFF
abundance: -
j_gene: TRBJ2-1
d_gene: TRBD1
v_gene: TRBV4-1

CDR3nt: TGTGCCAGCAGTTACCCGATCTACGAGCAGTACTTC
CDR3aa: CASSYPIYEQYF
abundance: -
j_gene: TRBJ2-7
d_gene: -
v_gene: TRBV6-2/TRBV6-3

CDR3nt: TGTGCCAGTAGCGTCAGGGGTGTCGCGAGTGAAAAACTGTTTTTT
CDR3aa: CASSVRGVASEKLFF
abundance: -
j_gene: TRBJ1-4
d_gene: -
v_gene: TRBV19

CDR3nt: TGCGCCAGCAGCTCCGGGACTAGCTCTATCGAGCAGTACTTC
CDR3aa: CASSSGTSSIEQYF
abundance: -
j_gene: TRBJ2-7
d_gene: TRBD2
v_gene: TRBV5-1

CDR3nt: TGCAGTGCCAGCACCTACGAGCAGTACTTC
CDR3aa: CSASTYEQYF
abundance: -
j_gene: TRBJ2-7
d_gene: -
v_gene: TRBV20-1